The 5 T cell receptor beta chains presented below share a single source sample, sequenced in a study of PD-L1 blockade in urothelial cancer. This table comes from immunoSEQ multiplex PCR, and its TCRdb copy is limited to in-frame clones, with some not included. Here the sample spans 58,000 or so clones, under 90% being singletons. As to time point: pretreatment peripheral blood. Specimen: PBMCs, collected around atezolizumab (anti-PD-L1) treatment. Every receptor here comes from a man in his 70s with urothelial cancer.

The chain's CDR3 is CASSGATEAFF. CDR3 nucleotide sequence: TGTGCCAGCAGTGGGGCCACTGAAGCTTTCTTT. The chain uses TRBV6-5 and TRBJ1-1; TRBD1 is a possible D gene (5 bases). This CDR3 has 11 residues. V shed 5 bases and J shed 4 bases, with 5 bases lying between them. In germline, CDR1 is MNHEY, CDR2 SVGAGI.

This clone was counted between two and nine times. This sequence joins TRBV2 and TRBJ2-7; no firm D call. With 7 bases removed from V and 3 bases from J, the gap between germline ends came to 7 bases. The CDR3 consists of 11 residues. Germline V gives CDR1 SNHLY, CDR2 FYNNEI. The CDR3 loop is CASNPGYEQYF. CDR3 DNA: TGTGCCAGCAACCCCGGCTACGAGCAGTACTTC.

The chain joins TRBV5-1 to TRBJ2-7; possibly TRBD2 for D (5 bases). CDR1 SGHRS and CDR2 YFSETQ come from the germline V gene. This CDR3 comprises 16 residues. Trimming removed 0 bases at V and 1 base at J, with 14 bases between. The CDR3 protein is CASSLAGIAFSYEQYF. The CDR3 coding sequence is TGCGCCAGCAGCTTGGCCGGAATAGCGTTTTCCTACGAGCAGTACTTC.

This clone was counted between two and nine times. The rearrangement uses TRBV5-4 and TRBJ2-2; 11 bases match TRBD1. There are 19 residues in the CDR3. Germline lookup yields CDR1 SGHNT and CDR2 YYREEE (reference sequence). V shed 5 bases, J shed 0 bases, and the junction held 12 bases outside the gene matches. The CDR3 sequence is CASRPWGRGQGANTGELFF. CDR3 DNA: TGTGCCAGCAGGCCGTGGGGGCGGGGACAGGGGGCGAACACCGGGGAGCTGTTTTTT.

The chain links TRBV7-9 to TRBJ2-5; 12 nucleotides align to TRBD2. Germline CDR1 SEHNR, CDR2 FQNEAQ (reference sequence). Germline trimming cut 5 bases from V and 5 bases from J; bases unmatched to any gene: 6. The CDR3 loop spans 15 amino acids. This CDR3 reads CASSTRLAGAETQYF. In DNA, the CDR3 is TGTGCCAGCAGCACTAGACTAGCGGGAGCCGAGACCCAGTACTTC.